One sample yielded the 16 T cell receptor beta chains listed below, sequenced in a study of blood T cell repertoires in COVID-19. Measured with immunoSEQ multiplex PCR; TCRdb has only the in-frame clones, and not every one. The repertoire consists of about 160,000 clones, with less than 85% occurring once and the leading ten covering approximately 3.3%. The sequenced sample was peripheral blood. The receptors come from a human donor with acute or convalescent COVID-19. The donor label of this sample is uncertain.

CDR3 in DNA: TGTGCCAGCACCAACCGGGGGAGCTCCTACAATGAGCAGTTCTTC. It encodes CASTNRGSSYNEQFF. This chain joins TRBV7-8 and TRBJ2-1; possible D gene TRBD2, 6 bases. V lost 7 bases to trimming and J lost 0 bases, with 13 bases between them. Germline CDR1 reads SGHVS; CDR2 reads FQNEAQ. This CDR3 has 15 residues.

V is TRBV6-5 and J is TRBJ1-5; perhaps TRBD1 as D (6 bases). Germline V gives CDR1 MNHEY, CDR2 SVGAGI. CDR3 length equals 16 residues. The V and J ends lost 2 bases and 4 bases respectively, with 15 bases between them. Here the CDR3 reads CASSYRSQGINQPQHF. DNA of the CDR3: TGTGCCAGCAGTTACAGGTCACAGGGTATTAATCAGCCCCAGCATTTT.

The chain links TRBV19 to TRBJ1-2, with D tentatively TRBD1 (6 bases). Looked up from germline, CDR1 is LNHDA and CDR2 is SQIVND (reference sequence). V was pared by 4 bases and J by 4 bases, with 16 bases between. The CDR3 runs to 15 residues. The CDR3 DNA reads TGTGCCAGTAGTACTGGACAGTCCCAGATCTATGGCTACACCTTC. It encodes CASSTGQSQIYGYTF.

The rearrangement links TRBV7-9 to TRBJ1-3, with 11 nucleotides matching TRBD1. The germline CDR1 and CDR2 sequences are SEHNR and FQNEAQ (reference sequence). J lost 4 bases, V lost 5 bases, and 4 bases had no gene match. There are 15 residues in the CDR3. CDR3 sequence (DNA): TGTGCCAGCAGCCTTGGGGACAGGGGGGGAAACACCATATATTTT. The encoded protein is CASSLGDRGGNTIYF.

The rearrangement uses TRBV18 and TRBJ1-4; D gene unclear. CDR3 length equals 15 residues. Germline CDR1 is KGHSH and CDR2 is LQKENI. V lost 3 bases to trimming and J lost 7 bases, with 15 bases between them. DNA of the CDR3: TGTGCCAGCTCACCCTCAGGAGGTAGGGTTGAAAAACTGTTTTTT. This encodes CASSPSGGRVEKLFF. The complete variable domain, with remaining parts taken from reference TRBV18 and TRBJ1-4, reads NAGVMQNPRHLVRRRGQEARLRCSPMKGHSHVYWYRQLPEEGLKFMVYLQKENIIDESGMPKERFSAEFPKEGPSILRIQQVVRGDSAAYFCASSPSGGRVEKLFFGSGTQLSVL.

This clone has more than one count but fewer than ten. The rearrangement links TRBV6-2 or TRBV6-3 to TRBJ1-2; 7 positions match TRBD1. CDR3 length equals 13 residues. J gave up 6 bases and V 5 bases, and 6 bases lay outside the gene matches. The germline V gene has CDR1 MNHEY and CDR2 SVGEGT. CDR3: CASSQGENHGYTF. CDR3 coding DNA: TGTGCCAGCAGTCAGGGGGAGAATCATGGCTACACCTTC.

The CDR3 bases are TGTGCCAGCAGCGTTCAGGCACTGGCGAACACCGGGGAGCTGTTTTTT. Translated: CASSVQALANTGELFF. The chain links TRBV7-2 to TRBJ2-2; D gene uncertain. The ends were cut back, 5 bases at V and 0 bases at J, with 13 bases in the middle. The CDR3 spans 16 residues. Germline V gene lookup returns CDR1 SGHTA and CDR2 FQGNSA.

This clone was detected many times. J is TRBJ2-1 and V is TRBV7-3; possible D gene TRBD1, 5 bases. The CDR3 totals 12 residues. Per the germline V gene, CDR1 is SGHTA and CDR2 is FQGTGA. V was cut by 6 bases and J by 5 bases, with 8 bases left in between. CDR3 sequence reads: CASRGRNNEQFF. CDR3 coding DNA: TGTGCCAGCAGGGGGCGCAACAATGAGCAGTTCTTC.

In this sample, this clone turned up a few times. The chain has TRBV5-4 and TRBJ1-2; the D gene is possibly TRBD1 (5 bases). The CDR3 contains 14 residues. The germline V and J ends were trimmed by 6 bases and 4 bases, with 16 bases remaining between them. The V gene's germline CDR1 is SGHNT and CDR2 YYREEE (reference sequence). CDR3 DNA sequence: TGTGCCAGCACCCGGAGGGCAGGGCGCTATGGCTACACCTTC. As protein: CASTRRAGRYGYTF.

This sequence joins TRBV28 and TRBJ2-7; 9 bases map to TRBD2. Per germline, CDR1 MDHEN and CDR2 SYDVKM. The V segment lost 7 bases and the J segment 3 bases; nucleotides outside the gene matches: 31. The CDR3 runs 22 residues. The DNA for the CDR3 is TGTGCCAGCAACGGGAGGGGAACAGGGACTTCGGCGATTAGCGGGGGAGTCTACGAGCAGTACTTC. Amino acids: CASNGRGTGTSAISGGVYEQYF.

The chain carries TRBV15 and TRBJ2-7; 10 nucleotides line up with TRBD1. CDR1 LNHNV and CDR2 YYDKDF come from the germline V gene (reference sequence). V lost 0 bases and J lost 4; bases outside the gene matches: 9. The CDR3 has 17 amino acids. CDR3 sequence: CATSRDSPGQGIYEQYF. DNA for the CDR3: TGTGCCACCAGCAGAGACTCCCCGGGACAGGGGATATACGAGCAGTACTTC.

V is TRBV13 and J is TRBJ1-1, with D maybe TRBD1 (6 bases). The CDR3 runs to 16 residues. CDR1 PRHDT and CDR2 FYEKMQ come from the germline V gene (reference sequence). Between the trimmed V and J ends, which lost 0 bases and 0 bases, there was a span of 11 bases. The CDR3 DNA follows: TGTGCCAGCAGCTTAGGCGGGGGGCGGATGAACACTGAAGCTTTCTTT. Protein product: CASSLGGGRMNTEAFF.

The chain employs TRBV7-8 and TRBJ2-1; 7 bases are shared with TRBD1. This CDR3 region has 17 residues. The germline V gene has CDR1 SGHVS and CDR2 FQNEAQ. V shed 6 bases and J 7 bases; nucleotides not matched to a gene: 18. CDR3: CASRPLTLGTATNEQFF. The CDR3 coding sequence is TGTGCCAGCAGGCCACTGACTCTGGGGACAGCAACGAATGAGCAGTTCTTC.

The chain employs TRBV4-2 and TRBJ2-1; 8 positions match TRBD2. The V and J ends lost 3 bases and 6 bases, in that order; junction bases with no gene match: 7. The germline CDR1 and CDR2 sequences are LGHNA and YNFKEQ. The CDR3 is made up of 15 amino acids. CDR3 loop: CASSQGGLGGNEQFF. DNA of the CDR3: TGTGCCAGCAGCCAGGGGGGACTAGGGGGCAATGAGCAGTTCTTC.

The gene calls are TRBV7-3 and TRBJ2-3; D remains unclear. The CDR3 sequence is 12 residues long. V shed 9 bases and J shed 0 bases, with 7 bases lying between them. The germline gives CDR1 SGHTA, CDR2 FQGTGA. CDR3 sequence: CASGHSTDTQYF. The CDR3 DNA is TGTGCCAGTGGGCACAGCACAGATACGCAGTATTTT.

This chain joins TRBV5-5 and TRBJ1-1, with D possibly matching TRBD1 (5 bases). Germline CDR1 is SGHKS and CDR2 is YYEKEE (reference sequence). The CDR3 consists of 12 residues. V was trimmed by 0 bases and J by 11 bases, leaving 11 bases between them. CDR3 residues: CASSLDRNYAFF. The DNA of the CDR3 is TGTGCCAGCAGCTTGGACAGGAATTATGCTTTCTTT.